This T cell receptor (beta chain) was identified in a study of blood T cell repertoires in COVID-19. The overall study: Collection of acute and convalescent COVID-19 samples took place in the United States, Italy and Spain. The cDNA or gDNA used as material had been derived from T cells, B-cell-depleted T cells, or PBMCs.

The CDR3 totals 17 residues. Looked up from germline, CDR1 is LGHNA and CDR2 is YNFKEQ. Germline trimming cut 0 bases from V and 5 bases from J; bases unmatched to any gene: 11. Original processing methods: Estimates of nucleated cell counts were drawn from the amplification of reference gene primers. Sequenced by immunoSEQ multiplex PCR; TCRdb stores in-frame clones only, minus some. V and J calls and clone size are given by that table; D and trimming were obtained from the DNA. The sample records roughly 200,000 clones, about 70% being singletons. This TCR was sampled from a woman aged 50 to 65 with active or convalescent COVID-19. Sequenced: peripheral blood. The rearrangement uses TRBV4-2 and TRBJ2-5; 8 nucleotides agree with TRBD2. CDR3 loop: CASSQDPSGSGRETQYF. CDR3 DNA sequence: TGTGCCAGCAGCCAAGATCCCAGCGGGAGTGGTCGGGAGACCCAGTACTTC.